The clone carrying this TCR beta chain came up many times. Its antigen remains unknown. The source of the sample is a study of CD8+CD57+ T cells in acquired aplastic anemia. CDR3 and TCR beta VDJ profiling relied on genomic DNA as the template. TCRdb re-called the reads through MiXCR, storing one row per CDR3 protein. Of 35,000 to 45,000 distinct CDR3 sequences detected, approximately 67% appear once; the ten largest clones hold more than 20%. V lost 1 base and J 2 bases, leaving 7 bases between the germline ends. From germline, CDR1 is PRHDT and CDR2 FYEKMQ (reference sequence). This CDR3 is built from 14 residues. Study-wide results and caveats: Patients shared some 30 CD8+ CDR3 sequences with controls.

The chain uses TRBV13 and TRBJ2-3; the D is unclear. Sequencing used sorted CD4+, CD8+, or CD8+CD57+ T cells (not recorded which) from PBMCs. This clonotype originated in a human donor in good health, serving as a control. The CDR3 DNA reads TGTGCCAGCAGCTTAGTCCGGAACACAGATACGCAGTATTTT. Translating gives CASSLVRNTDTQYF.